These T cell receptor beta chains were read from a single sample in a study of beta chain features in type 1 diabetes. Generated by immunoSEQ multiplex PCR, the TCRdb table keeps only in-frame clones and is missing some. The sample includes about 360,000 clones, roughly 13% of them seen just once. Sequenced material: naive CD4+ T cells from blood. These receptors came from a man aged 18 to 35 in good health. Each CDR3 is given with its conserved first and last residue. A D gene is named only where the DNA matches it firmly. Expanded clones get a size class; other rows say once, few or many, or leave the size out.

d_call | j_call | v_call | clone_size | cdr3_aa | cdr3_nt
TRBD1 | TRBJ1-5 | TRBV7-9 | - | CASSLGQGRGKLSNQPQHF | TGTGCCAGCAGCTTGGGACAGGGGAGGGGGAAATTAAGCAATCAGCCCCAGCATTTT
- | TRBJ2-1 | TRBV7-9 | - | CASSFFRDNEQFF | TGTGCCAGCAGCTTTTTCAGGGACAATGAGCAGTTCTTC
TRBD1 | TRBJ1-1 | TRBV2 | - | CASSVTGSVGFF | TGTGCCAGCAGTGTGACAGGGTCGGTCGGTTTCTTT
- | TRBJ1-1 | TRBV10-3 | - | CAITRSVVRQMNTEAFF | TGTGCCATCACGCGCTCGGTGGTGAGACAGATGAACACTGAAGCTTTCTTT
- | TRBJ2-7 | TRBV7-2 | few | CASSSQWAYQGEQYF | TGTGCCAGCAGCTCCCAATGGGCCTACCAGGGGGAGCAGTACTTC
- | TRBJ2-5 | TRBV4-1 | few | CASSFRGRETQYF | TGCGCCAGCAGCTTCAGAGGAAGAGAGACCCAGTACTTC
- | TRBJ2-2 | TRBV30 | - | CAWSVTRSTGELFF | TGTGCCTGGAGTGTTACGCGATCCACCGGGGAGCTGTTTTTT
TRBD1 | TRBJ1-2 | TRBV5-1 | few | CASSLEQGFGYTF | TGCGCCAGCAGCTTGGAACAGGGGTTTGGCTACACCTTC
- | TRBJ2-3 | TRBV4-3 | many | CASSLALVDTQYF | TGCGCCAGCAGCCTGGCCCTTGTAGATACGCAGTATTTT
TRBD1 | TRBJ2-5 | TRBV29-1 | - | CSADRVGQETQYF | TGCAGCGCTGACAGGGTCGGCCAAGAGACCCAGTACTTC
TRBD1 | TRBJ1-2 | TRBV14 | - | CASSLGQGRSFYGYTF | TGTGCCAGCAGCCTCGGACAGGGTCGCTCCTTCTATGGCTACACCTTC
TRBD1 | TRBJ1-5 | TRBV30 | few | CAWSRGRDQPQHF | TGTGCCTGGAGTAGGGGGCGGGATCAGCCCCAGCATTTT
- | TRBJ1-1 | TRBV4-3 | few | CASSFTENTEAFF | TGCGCCAGCAGCTTTACAGAGAACACTGAAGCTTTCTTT
TRBD1 | TRBJ1-1 | TRBV7-8 | - | CASSAGQGGEAFF | TGTGCCAGCAGCGCGGGACAGGGGGGTGAAGCTTTCTTT
- | TRBJ2-3 | TRBV9 | - | CASSVEFRTDTQYF | TGTGCCAGCAGCGTAGAGTTTCGGACAGATACGCAGTATTTT
- | TRBJ1-1 | TRBV11-2 | few | CASKEVKYTEAFF | TGTGCCAGCAAGGAGGTTAAGTACACTGAAGCTTTCTTT
TRBD2 | TRBJ2-7 | TRBV23-1 | few | CASSQSKGLAGGSSSYEQYF | TGCGCCAGCAGTCAATCGAAGGGACTAGCGGGGGGATCGAGCTCCTACGAGCAGTACTTC
- | TRBJ2-3 | TRBV28 | - | CASSLAGSTDTQYF | TGTGCCAGCAGTTTGGCGGGGAGCACAGATACGCAGTATTTT
TRBD1 | TRBJ1-2 | TRBV30 | - | CAHRGAANYGYTF | TGTGCCCACAGGGGGGCCGCTAACTATGGCTACACCTTC
TRBD2 | TRBJ2-3 | TRBV19 | - | CASSVLAGVTDTQYF | TGTGCCAGTAGTGTACTAGCGGGAGTCACAGATACGCAGTATTTT
- | TRBJ2-7 | TRBV5-1 | - | CASAGTPIYEQYF | TGCGCCAGCGCTGGGACTCCGATCTACGAGCAGTACTTC
- | TRBJ2-1 | TRBV2 | - | CASSGLAGKYNEQFF | TGTGCCAGCAGTGGGTTAGCAGGGAAGTACAATGAGCAGTTCTTC
TRBD1 | TRBJ2-7 | TRBV5-1 | - | CASSRDRGFYEQYF | TGCGCCAGCAGCAGGGACAGGGGGTTCTACGAGCAGTACTTC